The 17 T cell receptor beta chains below all came from one sample that was sequenced in a study of beta chain features in type 1 diabetes. The study's findings and limits: Researchers report that Type 1 diabetes patients had moderately but significantly shorter TCRB CDR3s across all four CD4+ subsets.

No antigen has been assigned to these receptors. Every bit of the isolated RNA underwent reverse transcription, so sequencing read expressed TCRB transcripts. The repertoire was sequenced with immunoSEQ multiplex PCR; TCRdb's copy has only in-frame clones and lacks some. The sample lists some 350,000 clones; roughly 14% were seen once. Sequenced material: naive CD4+ T cells from blood. All receptors come from a woman between 18 and 29 years old with type 1 diabetes.

This clone occurred a few times. The chain is built from TRBV2 and TRBJ2-1; 11 bases are a match to TRBD2. Germline V gives CDR1 SNHLY, CDR2 FYNNEI. The CDR3 is 15 residues long. The V and J ends lost 7 bases and 7 bases, in that order; junction bases with no gene match: 9. As DNA, the CDR3 is TGTGCCAGCATCCTAGCGGGAGGCCTCCCGAATGAGCAGTTCTTC. Translated: CASILAGGLPNEQFF.

The chain joins TRBV7-2 to TRBJ1-3, with a tentative D call TRBD1 (5 bases). This CDR3 has 15 amino acids. The V gene lost 4 bases and the J gene lost 0 bases, with 10 bases spanning the gap. Looked up from germline, CDR1 is SGHTA and CDR2 is FQGNSA. The CDR3 loop reads CASSSDSHSGNTIYF. The CDR3 nucleotides are TGTGCCAGCAGCTCCGACAGCCACTCTGGAAACACCATATATTTT.

The chain couples TRBV14 to TRBJ2-1, with 11 bases aligning to TRBD2. Germline CDR1 is SGHDN and CDR2 is FVKESK. V gave up 2 bases and J gave up 7 bases; unmatched junction bases: 4. The CDR3 covers 15 residues. CDR3 loop: CASSQTSGRWNEQFF. CDR3 coding DNA: TGTGCCAGCAGCCAAACTAGCGGGAGATGGAATGAGCAGTTCTTC.

This clone was counted between two and nine times. The chain has TRBV29-1 and TRBJ2-5; D might be TRBD2 (6 bases). V lost 6 bases to trimming and J lost 4 bases, with 12 bases between them. The CDR3 runs to 12 residues. Germline-derived CDR1 and CDR2 are SQVTM and ANQGSEA. The CDR3 nucleotides are TGCAGCGTGACCGGGGGATCAGAGACCCAGTACTTC. This sequence encodes CSVTGGSETQYF.

There are a few counts of this clone. The chain carries TRBV19 and TRBJ2-1; 11 bases are shared with TRBD2. The germline V gene has CDR1 LNHDA and CDR2 SQIVND (reference sequence). CDR3 size: 14 residues. V trimming: 6 bases; J trimming: 4 bases; junction bases outside the gene matches: 2. The CDR3 nucleotides are TGTGCCAGTAGCCGACTAGCGGGGTACAATGAGCAGTTCTTC. Translation: CASSRLAGYNEQFF. Filled out from reference TRBV19 and TRBJ2-1, the complete variable domain reads DGGITQSPKYLFRKEGQNVTLSCEQNLNHDAMYWYRQDPGQGLRLIYYSQIVNDFQKGDIAEGYSVSREKKESFPLTVTSAQKNPTAFYLCASSRLAGYNEQFFGPGTRLTVL.

The chain employs TRBV7-9 and TRBJ1-1; TRBD1 might be the D (5 bases). CDR1 is SEHNR and CDR2 is FQNEAQ in the germline V gene (reference sequence). The CDR3 totals 15 residues. Trimming cost V 5 bases and J 3 bases, with 16 bases left between them. As DNA, the CDR3 is TGTGCCAGCAGCCCCCGGGGGAGGGGAGACACTGAAGCTTTCTTT. This translates into CASSPRGRGDTEAFF.

This chain joins TRBV13 and TRBJ2-7, with D uncertain. The CDR3 contains 13 residues. The germline V gene has CDR1 PRHDT and CDR2 FYEKMQ (reference sequence). V lost 2 bases to trimming and J lost 2 bases, with 7 bases between them. This CDR3 is CASSLQDPYEQYV. The CDR3, as DNA: TGTGCCAGCAGCTTACAGGATCCCTACGAGCAGTACGTC.

This clone has more than one count but fewer than ten. J is TRBJ2-3 and V is TRBV5-1, with 11 bases that match TRBD1. The CDR3 spans 14 residues. The germline gives CDR1 SGHRS, CDR2 YFSETQ. J lost 7 bases, V lost 4 bases, and 5 bases had no gene match. The CDR3 loop reads CASSPGTGGNTQYF. The CDR3 DNA is TGCGCCAGCAGCCCCGGGACAGGGGGAAATACGCAGTATTTT. Supplemented by reference TRBV5-1 and TRBJ2-3, the full variable domain reads KAGVTQTPRYLIKTRGQQVTLSCSPISGHRSVSWYQQTPGQGLQFLFEYFSETQRNKGNFPGRFSGRQFSNSRSEMNVSTLELGDSALYLCASSPGTGGNTQYFGPGTRLTVL.

Only a few counts were recorded for this clone. V gene TRBV28 combines with J gene TRBJ2-7; 12 nucleotides line up with TRBD2. J lost 10 bases, V lost 5 bases, and 12 bases had no gene match. There are 15 residues in the CDR3. Germline values: CDR1 MDHEN, CDR2 SYDVKM. The CDR3 loop is CASSLAGLAGGDQYV. In DNA, the CDR3 is TGTGCCAGCAGTCTCGCCGGGCTAGCGGGAGGGGATCAGTACGTC.

The V call is TRBV27, the J call TRBJ2-1, with TRBD2 matching 8 bases. This CDR3 region has 16 residues. From germline, CDR1 is MNHEY and CDR2 SMNVEV (reference sequence). With 6 bases clipped from V and 0 bases from J, the junction kept 7 bases outside the gene matches. In DNA form, the CDR3 reads TGTGCCAGCAGACTAGCGGTATCGAGCTCCTACAATGAGCAGTTCTTC. This sequence encodes CASRLAVSSSYNEQFF.

This clone occurred a few times. In nucleotides, the CDR3 is TGCGCCAGCGCCAAGCTTGGAGGTTCCGCAGATACGCAGTATTTT. Encoded protein: CASAKLGGSADTQYF. The J gene is TRBJ2-3, the V gene TRBV5-1, with D possibly matching TRBD2 (5 bases). Germline CDR1 and CDR2: SGHRS and YFSETQ. Trimming cost V 7 bases and J 4 bases, with 19 bases left between them. CDR3 length: 15 residues. The full variable domain, rest sourced from reference TRBV5-1 and TRBJ2-3, is KAGVTQTPRYLIKTRGQQVTLSCSPISGHRSVSWYQQTPGQGLQFLFEYFSETQRNKGNFPGRFSGRQFSNSRSEMNVSTLELGDSALYLCASAKLGGSADTQYFGPGTRLTVL.

The chain combines TRBV5-1 with TRBJ2-1; 13 nucleotides match TRBD2. Looked up from germline, CDR1 is SGHRS and CDR2 is YFSETQ. The CDR3 covers 15 residues. With V trimmed by 3 bases and J by 9 bases, 6 bases remained unmatched. Here the CDR3 reads CASSYGTSGISEQFF. CDR3 nucleotide sequence: TGCGCCAGCAGCTACGGGACTAGCGGGATTAGTGAGCAGTTCTTC.

This chain links TRBV25-1 with TRBJ2-5; D call uncertain. The CDR3 spans 11 residues. CDR1 is MGHDK, CDR2 SYGVNS, per germline. V gave up 5 bases and J gave up 5 bases, with 6 bases separating them. As DNA, the CDR3 is TGTGCCAGCAGTACCGCGGAGACCCAGTACTTC. Protein product: CASSTAETQYF.

This chain links TRBV4-3 with TRBJ1-2, with D maybe TRBD1 (5 bases). The germline gives CDR1 LGHNA, CDR2 YSLEER. The V end lost 1 base, the J end lost 8 bases, and 8 bases lay between the germline ends. CDR3 length: 12 amino acids. Here the CDR3 DNA reads TGCGCCAGCAGCCAAGTCCCAGGGGGCTACACCTTC. Its protein product is CASSQVPGGYTF.

The chain employs TRBV18 and TRBJ2-1; TRBD2 aligns across 7 bases. The CDR3 is 14 amino acids. From germline, CDR1 is KGHSH and CDR2 LQKENI. V dropped 3 bases and J dropped 10; count of bases not matched to a gene: 9. CDR3 residues: CASSPPSGTREQFF. CDR3 nucleotides: TGTGCCAGCTCACCCCCGAGCGGGACCAGGGAGCAGTTCTTC.

This clone came up a few times. The chain joins TRBV18 to TRBJ2-1, with a tentative D call TRBD1 (5 bases). V was clipped by 1 base and J by 6 bases, with 19 bases between them. Germline V gives CDR1 KGHSH, CDR2 LQKENI. The length of the CDR3 is 17 residues. The CDR3 loop reads CASSPRFIRGYFNEQFF. The CDR3, as DNA: TGTGCCAGCTCACCACGTTTCATAAGGGGTTACTTCAATGAGCAGTTCTTC. Filled out from reference TRBV18 and TRBJ2-1, the complete variable domain reads NAGVMQNPRHLVRRRGQEARLRCSPMKGHSHVYWYRQLPEEGLKFMVYLQKENIIDESGMPKERFSAEFPKEGPSILRIQQVVRGDSAAYFCASSPRFIRGYFNEQFFGPGTRLTVL.

The J gene is TRBJ2-7, the V gene TRBV19; the D gene is possibly TRBD2 (6 bases). V dropped 0 bases and J dropped 5 bases, with 14 bases sitting between them. The CDR3 covers 15 residues. The germline V gene encodes CDR1 LNHDA and CDR2 SQIVND (reference sequence). CDR3 region: CASSIDRVGSDEQYF. DNA for the CDR3: TGTGCCAGTAGTATAGATCGGGTCGGGAGCGACGAGCAGTACTTC.